The clone carrying this T cell receptor beta chain came up many times. First-strand cDNA used TRAV- and TRBV-specific primers, covering alpha and beta chains. Both a constant-region primer and a V-primer adapter served to amplify TCRs across approximately 19 PCR cycles. TCRdb analysed the reads with MiXCR anew, one entry per CDR3 protein. The sample gives about 100,000 distinct CDR3 sequences, roughly 20% of which show up once; roughly 4.3% is in the top ten. Stated time point: after trial treatment. Treatment specified: LDRT plus nivolumab, ipilimumab, low-dose cyclophosphamide and aspirin (RACIN trial). The entry originates in a study of low-dose radiotherapy and immunotherapy resistance in tumors. Study as a whole: Intravenous cyclophosphamide 200 mg/m2 was given every two weeks, one day before radiation and immunotherapy. Daily, from cycle 1 day 1 and for four cycles, patients took oral aspirin 300 mg.

Germline CDR1 is SQVTM and CDR2 is ANQGSEA. Trimming left V 7 bases short and J 4 bases short, with 14 bases between. This CDR3 has 13 amino acids. This receptor was identified in a male donor with prostate cancer. Sample: PBMCs, taken after low-dose radiotherapy plus immunotherapy. This chain connects TRBV29-1 to TRBJ1-5, with D unresolved. The CDR3 spells CSAQVSSNQPQHF. CDR3 nucleotides: TGCAGCGCCCAGGTGTCCTCTAATCAGCCCCAGCATTTT.